Listed here are 26 T cell receptor beta chains from one sample, sequenced in a study of tumor-infiltrating lymphocytes in oesophageal squamous cell carcinoma (dated by TCRdb to 2015 to 2016). Receptor amplification or capture employed PCR. Reads for this sample came from an Illumina HiSeq 2000. TCRdb itself trimmed the public reads at Q25 with fastp, ran MiXCR and retained productive beta chains. Rows are unified per CDR3 protein, each entry keeping the most common DNA and genes. The sample has around 18,000 distinct CDR3 sequences on record, 35% to 50% of them singletons. Jointly, the top ten make up 25% to 35% of the sample. The sequenced sample was esophageal tumor tissue. All receptors come from a male donor with esophageal squamous cell carcinoma.

The chain combines TRBV28 with TRBJ1-1; no firm D call. The CDR3 runs 12 residues. Trimming shortened V by 8 bases and J by 10 bases, and 17 bases separated the two germline ends. Germline CDR1 reads MDHEN; CDR2 reads SYDVKM. CDR3 residues: CASPYGICVAFF. The CDR3 bases are TGTGCCAGCCCTTATGGGATTTGTGTAGCTTTCTTT.

This clonotype is medium-sized (0.01 to 0.1%) in the sample. The chain is built from TRBV7-9 and TRBJ2-7, with 13 bases matching TRBD2. The CDR3 is made up of 17 amino acids. Germline V lookup: CDR1 SEHNR, CDR2 FQNEAQ (reference sequence). Trimming removed 2 bases from V and 7 bases from J; junction bases left unmatched: 11. This chain's CDR3 is CASSLRDGTSGNVEQYF. In nucleotides, the CDR3 is TGTGCCAGCAGCTTAAGAGACGGGACTAGCGGGAATGTTGAGCAGTACTTC.

The gene calls are TRBV3-1 and TRBJ2-7; D may be TRBD2 (5 bases). The closer fit of TRBJ2-5 to the DNA end suggests the J call may be wrong. This CDR3 comprises 13 residues. CDR1 is LGHDT, CDR2 YNNKEL, per germline (reference sequence). As DNA, the CDR3 is TGTGCCAGCAGCCCTCGGGAAGGGGAGACCCAGTACTTC. Translation gives CASSPREGETQYF.

This clonotype was seen repeatedly, ten times or more. V and J are TRBV5-1 and TRBJ2-2; 11 nucleotides match TRBD2. The CDR3 contains 18 residues. Germline CDR1 is SGHRS and CDR2 is YFSETQ. The V segment lost 2 bases and the J segment 1 base; nucleotides outside the gene matches: 7. CDR3: CASSFGLAGGRNTGELFF. The CDR3 bases are TGCGCCAGCAGCTTCGGTCTAGCGGGGGGTCGGAACACCGGGGAGCTGTTTTTT.

This clonotype was detected many times. J is TRBJ2-5 and V is TRBV12-3 or TRBV12-4; 7 bases map to TRBD2. The end of the DNA is better explained by TRBJ2-7, so the J call may be wrong. The CDR3 length is 13 residues. CDR3 DNA sequence: TGTGCCAGCAGTAAGAATAGCGGGTACGAGCAGTACTTC. It is translated as CASSKNSGYEQYF.

The rearrangement joins TRBV6-1 to TRBJ1-2; 10 nucleotides line up with TRBD1. The length of the CDR3 is 14 residues. V was clipped by 1 base and J by 5 bases; unmatched bases: 1. The germline gives CDR1 MNHNS, CDR2 SASEGT. The CDR3 region has the DNA TGTGCCAGCAGTGAAGGACAGGGGGCGTATGGCTACACCTTC. The encoded protein is CASSEGQGAYGYTF.

Many counts were recorded for this clonotype. The chain joins TRBV11-2 to TRBJ1-1; D is unclear. The CDR3 has 16 amino acids. With 3 bases removed from V and 0 bases from J, the gap between germline ends came to 14 bases. Per the germline V gene, CDR1 is SGHAT and CDR2 is FQNNGV. CDR3 nucleotide sequence: TGTGCCAGCAGCTTGGAGTATCAGAGTATGAACACTGAAGCTTTCTTT. Its protein product is CASSLEYQSMNTEAFF.

The gene calls are TRBV28 and TRBJ1-1; possible D gene TRBD1, 5 bases. From germline, CDR1 is MDHEN and CDR2 SYDVKM. Trimming cost V 3 bases and J 4 bases, with 15 bases left between them. The CDR3 length is 15 residues. CDR3 protein: CASSFGSRVGTEAFF. CDR3 DNA: TGTGCCAGCAGTTTCGGATCCAGGGTGGGCACTGAAGCTTTCTTT.

By proportion, this clonotype is medium-sized (0.01 to 0.1%). The chain carries TRBV24-1 and TRBJ1-6, with 7 bases fitting TRBD1. With 5 bases clipped from V and 6 bases from J, the junction kept 3 bases outside the gene matches. CDR1 is KGHDR and CDR2 is SFDVKD in the germline V gene. The CDR3 runs 14 residues. The CDR3 nucleotides are TGTGCCACCAGTGCTGACAGGGTTAATTCACCCCTCCACTTT. This gives the protein CATSADRVNSPLHF.

The V call is TRBV12-3 or TRBV12-4, the J call TRBJ2-5; D is ambiguous. The J call is uncertain, as TRBJ2-7 better fits the DNA end. The CDR3 consists of 11 residues. The CDR3 protein is CASSPIREQYF. In DNA form, the CDR3 reads TGTGCCAGCAGCCCCATCCGCGAGCAGTACTTC.

This sequence joins TRBV20-1 and TRBJ2-1; 13 bases are shared with TRBD2. The junction had 8 bases not matched to a gene; V was cut back by 0 bases and J by 0 bases. Germline CDR1 reads DFQATT; CDR2 reads SNEGSKA (reference sequence). The CDR3 length is 19 residues. The CDR3 sequence is CSARDRLAGGPSSYNEQFF. The CDR3 bases are TGCAGTGCTAGAGATCGACTAGCGGGGGGACCGAGCTCCTACAATGAGCAGTTCTTC.

This clonotype was found many times. The chain employs TRBV12-3 or TRBV12-4 and TRBJ2-7; D is unresolved. The CDR3 has 11 residues. V was shortened by 3 bases and J by 5 bases, with 5 bases between the two germline ends. DNA of the CDR3: TGTGCCAGCAGTTTGTTAGACGAGCAGTACTTC. Amino acid sequence: CASSLLDEQYF.

At least ten counts were recorded for this clonotype. This chain joins TRBV5-1 and TRBJ1-1, with a possible D match to TRBD1 (6 bases). The germline V and J ends were trimmed by 0 bases and 5 bases, with 17 bases remaining between them. Germline-derived CDR1 and CDR2 are SGHRS and YFSETQ. The CDR3 loop spans 16 amino acids. As DNA, the CDR3 is TGCGCCAGCAGCTTGGCAGGGGCAGTTTTCGGGACTGAAGCTTTCTTT. Protein sequence: CASSLAGAVFGTEAFF.

In this sample, this clonotype turned up once. The chain recombines TRBV25-1 with TRBJ2-1, with 14 bases that match TRBD2. The tail of the sequence fits TRBJ2-5 better, so the J call may be wrong. CDR3 length: 13 amino acids. Germline CDR1 reads MGHDK; CDR2 reads SYGVNS. The DNA of the CDR3 is TGTGCCAGCGGACTAGCGGGAGGAGAGACCCAGTACTTC. Its protein is CASGLAGGETQYF.

The chain carries TRBV6-1 and TRBJ2-7; the D is unclear. With 8 bases removed from V and 9 bases from J, the gap between germline ends came to 20 bases. CDR1 MNHNS and CDR2 SASEGT come from the germline V gene. There are 13 residues in the CDR3. CDR3 nucleotides: TGTGCCAGCGGATCCCTAGTTGCAGATACGCAGTACTTC. It translates to CASGSLVADTQYF.

For this clonotype: The missing conserved phenylalanine or tryptophan at the end of this CDR3 makes a read error likely. The DNA is left out, because the CDR3 cannot be placed on it with certainty; the CDR3 is given as TCRdb lists it. V and J are TRBV11-2 and TRBJ2-7. The CDR3 contains 16 residues when both ends are counted. Germline assignment: CDR1 SGHAT and CDR2 FQNNGV. The CDR3 region is CASSLDRTSDGYTFGS.

This clonotype came up a few times. The genes are TRBV25-1 and TRBJ2-7, with D perhaps matching TRBD1 or TRBD2 (5 bases each). This CDR3 is built from 15 residues. The germline V gene has CDR1 MGHDK and CDR2 SYGVNS. Trimming took 3 bases from V and 4 from J, leaving 16 bases between them. The CDR3 here is CASSESEGKGYEQYF. CDR3 bases: TGTGCCAGCAGTGAGTCCGAGGGGAAAGGGTACGAGCAGTACTTC.

With regard to this clonotype: The junction and the germline gene differ at one end; a read error may be behind it. The rearrangement links TRBV7-2 to TRBJ2-4; D is perhaps TRBD1 (6 bases). The DNA matches TRBJ2-5 better at its end, which makes the J call doubtful. This CDR3 has 15 amino acids. CDR1 SGHTA and CDR2 FQGNSA come from the germline V gene. The CDR3 loop reads CASTLGWTARETQYF. CDR3 DNA sequence: TGTGCCAGCACCTTAGGGTGGACAGCTCGAGAGACCCAGTACTTC.

This clonotype was observed at least ten times. The chain has TRBV28 and TRBJ1-2; D remains unclear. Germline values: CDR1 MDHEN, CDR2 SYDVKM. The CDR3 is made up of 15 amino acids. Trimming cost V 2 bases and J 5 bases, with 15 bases left between them. CDR3 sequence reads: CASSLMGGLTYGYTF. In DNA form, the CDR3 reads TGTGCCAGCAGTTTAATGGGTGGGCTGACTTATGGCTACACCTTC.

The chain uses TRBV6-4 and TRBJ2-1, with TRBD2 identical over 8 bases. Germline V CDR1 and CDR2: MRHNA, SNTAGT. The J segment lost 7 bases and the V segment lost 5 bases, leaving 10 bases of the junction unmatched. The CDR3 runs to 15 residues. CDR3 DNA sequence: TGTGCCAGCAGTACCGGGACTAGTTGGTTTAATGAGCAGTTCTTC. It specifies CASSTGTSWFNEQFF.

This clonotype was observed a handful of times. The rearrangement links TRBV7-4 to TRBJ2-1, with TRBD2 matching 11 bases. TRBJ2-5 explains the end of the DNA better; the J call may be wrong. CDR1 SGHVT and CDR2 SQSDAQ come from the germline V gene. The CDR3 loop spans 16 amino acids. This CDR3 reads CASSQRWLAGGGTQYF. The CDR3 region has the DNA TGTGCCAGCAGCCAACGGTGGTTAGCGGGAGGGGGGACCCAGTACTTC.

This clonotype appeared once. A read error may produce the germline difference seen at one junction end. The rearrangement joins TRBV7-6 to TRBJ2-1; D gene uncertain. This CDR3 has 13 residues. The V gene's germline CDR1 is SGHVS and CDR2 FNYEAQ. CDR3 in DNA: TGTGCCAGCAGCTTAGGTACGGCTTACGAGCTGTACTTC. Amino acids: CASSLGTAYELYF.

The sample holds a few counts of this clonotype. The CDR3 does not end in the conserved phenylalanine or tryptophan, so this is likely a read error. Because the CDR3's place on the DNA is in doubt, the DNA is left out and the CDR3 is given as listed by TCRdb. The chain couples TRBV12-3 or TRBV12-4 to TRBJ2-1; the D call in the table, TRBD1, was not verified against the DNA. The CDR3 comprises 18 residues, both ends counted. The CDR3 sequence: CASSLRGGGGNYGYTFGS.

This clonotype was counted many times. The rearrangement links TRBV5-1 to TRBJ2-7; D gene uncertain. From germline, CDR1 is SGHRS and CDR2 YFSETQ. V was clipped by 4 bases and J by 0 bases, with 14 bases between them. CDR3 size: 15 residues. The DNA for the CDR3 is TGCGCCAGCAGCATGGACCCGAGCTTCTCCTACGAGCAGTACTTC. The encoded protein is CASSMDPSFSYEQYF. The full variable domain, with the rest looked up from reference TRBV5-1 and TRBJ2-7, is KAGVTQTPRYLIKTRGQQVTLSCSPISGHRSVSWYQQTPGQGLQFLFEYFSETQRNKGNFPGRFSGRQFSNSRSEMNVSTLELGDSALYLCASSMDPSFSYEQYFGPGTRLTVT.

The V call is TRBV6-1, the J call TRBJ2-1; 8 bases agree with TRBD2. With V trimmed by 6 bases and J by 0 bases, 16 bases remained unmatched. CDR1 MNHNS and CDR2 SASEGT come from the germline V gene. This CDR3 region has 19 residues. The CDR3 sequence is CASRGGGTRGGGSYNEQFF. As DNA, the CDR3 is TGTGCCAGCAGGGGGGGCGGGACTAGGGGTGGCGGCTCCTACAATGAGCAGTTCTTC.

This sequence joins TRBV11-1 and TRBJ2-5, with 9 bases aligning to TRBD1. The CDR3 runs 14 residues. V lost 5 bases to trimming and J lost 3 bases; unmatched junction nucleotides: 4. CDR1 is SGHAT, CDR2 FQDESV, per germline (reference sequence). The CDR3 region is CASSDRTGEETQYF. Here the CDR3 DNA reads TGTGCCAGCAGCGACCGGACAGGGGAAGAGACCCAGTACTTC. The variable domain in full, with the rest retrieved from reference TRBV11-1 and TRBJ2-5, is EAEVAQSPRYKITEKSQAVAFWCDPISGHATLYWYRQILGQGPELLVQFQDESVVDDSQLPKDRFSAERLKGVDSTLKIQPAELGDSAMYLCASSDRTGEETQYFGPGTRLLVL.